This T cell receptor (beta chain) was retrieved from a study of blood T cell repertoires in COVID-19. Across the study: Two consecutive negative NP/OP PCR tests, clearance, or resolved symptoms defined Cohort 3 recovery. Samples of COVID-19 (acute and convalescent) were obtained from the United States, Italy and Spain.

Grouping used clinical history reported by participants in a survey and questionnaire. Sequenced by immunoSEQ multiplex PCR; TCRdb stores in-frame clones only, minus some. The table has over 200,000 clones, roughly nine tenths seen once. From germline, CDR1 is KGHSH and CDR2 LQKENI. The CDR3 is made up of 15 amino acids. Trimming cost V 8 bases and J 4 bases, with 18 bases left between them. The receptor was derived from a woman aged 45-65 years in a cohort exposed to, infected with or recovered from COVID-19 (not recorded which). J is TRBJ2-1 and V is TRBV18; D not certain. The specimen sequenced was PBMCs or T cells enriched from blood (not recorded which). The CDR3: CASTSQVEFYNEQFF. DNA for the CDR3: TGTGCCAGCACGTCCCAGGTAGAATTTTACAATGAGCAGTTCTTC. Drawing the rest from reference TRBV18 and TRBJ2-1, the complete variable domain is NAGVMQNPRHLVRRRGQEARLRCSPMKGHSHVYWYRQLPEEGLKFMVYLQKENIIDESGMPKERFSAEFPKEGPSILRIQQVVRGDSAAYFCASTSQVEFYNEQFFGPGTRLTVL.